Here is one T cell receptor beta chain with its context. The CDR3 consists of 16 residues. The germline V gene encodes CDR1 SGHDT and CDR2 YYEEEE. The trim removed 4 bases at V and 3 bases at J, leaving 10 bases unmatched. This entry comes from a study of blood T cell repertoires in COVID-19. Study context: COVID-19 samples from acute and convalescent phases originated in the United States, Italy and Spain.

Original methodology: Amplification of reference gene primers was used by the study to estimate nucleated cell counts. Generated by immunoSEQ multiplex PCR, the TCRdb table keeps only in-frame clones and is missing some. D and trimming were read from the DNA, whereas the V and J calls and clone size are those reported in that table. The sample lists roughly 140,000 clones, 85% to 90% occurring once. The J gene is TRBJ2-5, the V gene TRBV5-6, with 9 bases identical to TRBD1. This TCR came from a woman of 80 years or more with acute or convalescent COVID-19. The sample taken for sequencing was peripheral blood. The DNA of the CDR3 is TGTGCCAGCAGCCCTCGAGGGACAGGGAAGGAAGAGACCCAGTACTTC. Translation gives CASSPRGTGKEETQYF.